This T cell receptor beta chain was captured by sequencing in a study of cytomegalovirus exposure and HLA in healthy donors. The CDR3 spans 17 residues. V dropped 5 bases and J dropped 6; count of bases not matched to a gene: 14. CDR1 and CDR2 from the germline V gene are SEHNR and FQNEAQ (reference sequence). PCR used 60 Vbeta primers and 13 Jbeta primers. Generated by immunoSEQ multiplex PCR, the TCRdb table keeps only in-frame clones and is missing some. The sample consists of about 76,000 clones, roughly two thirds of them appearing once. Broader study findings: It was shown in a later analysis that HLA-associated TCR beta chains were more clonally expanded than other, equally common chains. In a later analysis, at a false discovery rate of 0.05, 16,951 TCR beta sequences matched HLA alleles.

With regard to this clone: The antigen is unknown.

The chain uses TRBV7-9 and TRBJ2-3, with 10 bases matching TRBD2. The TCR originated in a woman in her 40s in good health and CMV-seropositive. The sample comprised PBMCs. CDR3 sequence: CASSAAGAGGPTDTQYF. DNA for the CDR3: TGTGCCAGCAGCGCCGCGGGAGCGGGAGGGCCAACGGATACGCAGTATTTT.